This passage covers 24 T cell receptor beta chains from one sample sequenced in a study of cytomegalovirus exposure and HLA in healthy donors. PCR used 60 Vbeta primers and 13 Jbeta primers. Assay: immunoSEQ multiplex PCR; the TCRdb copy retains only in-frame clones and omits some. The table includes 100,000 or so clones, around four fifths detected once. The sample taken for sequencing was PBMCs. The receptors were gathered from a man aged 35-49 years in good health and CMV-seronegative.

The chain joins TRBV6-5 to TRBJ1-5; 7 bases agree with TRBD1. From germline, CDR1 is MNHEY and CDR2 SVGAGI. J lost 2 bases, V lost 6 bases, and 7 bases had no gene match. This CDR3 contains 15 residues. The CDR3, as DNA: TGTGCCAGCAGCGCACAGGGGCTTGGCAATCAGCCCCAGCATTTT. This gives the protein CASSAQGLGNQPQHF.

The rearrangement uses TRBV6-5 and TRBJ2-1, with D unclear. Germline CDR1 and CDR2: MNHEY and SVGAGI. The CDR3 length is 16 residues. V was pared by 2 bases and J by 2 bases, with 13 bases between. The CDR3 DNA reads TGTGCCAGCAGTTACGGCCGAGCGCGTCCCTACAATGAGCAGTTCTTC. It is translated as CASSYGRARPYNEQFF.

This clone was detected once. The V gene is TRBV2, the J gene TRBJ1-2; no firm D call. V shed 2 bases and J shed 8 bases, with 12 bases lying between them. Per the germline V gene, CDR1 is SNHLY and CDR2 is FYNNEI. The CDR3 runs to 13 residues. As DNA, the CDR3 is TGTGCCAGCAGTGAAAGACCGCCGGGAGGCTACACCTTC. Translating gives CASSERPPGGYTF. Complete variable domain (other parts from reference TRBV2 and TRBJ1-2): EPEVTQTPSHQVTQMGQEVILRCVPISNHLYFYWYRQILGQKVEFLVSFYNNEISEKSEIFDDQFSVERPDGSNFTLKIRSTKLEDSAMYFCASSERPPGGYTFGSGTRLTVV.

V and J are TRBV19 and TRBJ1-1; 9 nucleotides match TRBD1. The junction had 6 bases not matched to a gene; V was cut back by 4 bases and J by 0 bases. Germline CDR1 reads LNHDA; CDR2 reads SQIVND (reference sequence). The CDR3 totals 16 residues. The CDR3 region has the DNA TGTGCCAGTAGTACGGGACAGGGAAATATGAACACTGAAGCTTTCTTT. This sequence encodes CASSTGQGNMNTEAFF.

This chain links TRBV5-6 with TRBJ2-5, with D possibly TRBD2 on 6 matching bases. This CDR3 region has 14 residues. Trimming took off 5 bases at V and 7 bases at J, with 18 bases between the two ends. Germline assignment: CDR1 SGHDT and CDR2 YYEEEE. CDR3: CASSSGLRWGTQYF. DNA for the CDR3: TGTGCCAGCAGTTCGGGACTTCGCTGGGGGACCCAGTACTTC.

The chain couples TRBV11-2 to TRBJ1-1; possible D gene TRBD1, 6 bases. V was clipped by 3 bases and J by 4 bases, with 12 bases between them. CDR3 length equals 14 residues. Germline V CDR1 and CDR2: SGHAT, FQNNGV. The CDR3 bases are TGTGCCAGCAGCTTTATCAGGGGAGTCACTGAAGCTTTCTTT. Protein product: CASSFIRGVTEAFF.

This chain uses TRBV7-2 with TRBJ1-1; D is perhaps TRBD1 (5 bases). Trimming shortened V by 6 bases and J by 5 bases, and 13 bases separated the two germline ends. From germline, CDR1 is SGHTA and CDR2 FQGNSA. This CDR3 spans 13 amino acids. CDR3 sequence (DNA): TGTGCCAGCAGGCAGACAGAGTATACTGAAGCTTTCTTT. It is translated as CASRQTEYTEAFF.

The chain joins TRBV5-4 to TRBJ1-2; D is perhaps TRBD1 (6 bases). Germline V gives CDR1 SGHNT, CDR2 YYREEE (reference sequence). V gave up 2 bases and J gave up 6 bases, with 11 bases separating them. The CDR3 is 13 residues long. CDR3 loop: CASSLQGPNGYTF. CDR3 in DNA: TGTGCCAGCAGCTTACAGGGCCCCAATGGCTACACCTTC.

This chain connects TRBV5-5 to TRBJ2-5, with 10 bases that match TRBD2. V shed 0 bases, J shed 4 bases, and the junction held 3 bases outside the gene matches. From germline, CDR1 is SGHKS and CDR2 YYEKEE (reference sequence). CDR3 size: 15 residues. The CDR3, as DNA: TGTGCCAGCAGCTTGGGGGCTAGCGGGGGAGAGACCCAGTACTTC. This translates into CASSLGASGGETQYF.

This clone was observed a handful of times. The rearrangement links TRBV21-1 to TRBJ2-7; TRBD2, the D gene given by the table, was not confirmed from the DNA. TRBV21-1 is recorded as a pseudogene. This CDR3 has 12 amino acids. This CDR3 reads CASSRGEGEQYV. CDR3 coding DNA: TGTGCCAGCAGCCGTGGGGAGGGCGAGCAGTACGTC.

The chain carries TRBV18 and TRBJ2-5; D might be TRBD1 (7 bases). V shed 4 bases and J shed 5 bases, with 14 bases lying between them. Germline values: CDR1 KGHSH, CDR2 LQKENI. The CDR3 has 14 residues. CDR3 protein: CASSLNRGGETQYF. CDR3 DNA: TGTGCCAGCTCACTCAACAGGGGAGGTGAGACCCAGTACTTC.

The chain uses TRBV7-2 and TRBJ1-2; 10 bases are shared with TRBD1. CDR1 SGHTA and CDR2 FQGNSA come from the germline V gene. This CDR3 has 13 amino acids. V gave up 5 bases and J gave up 6 bases; unmatched junction bases: 3. CDR3 in amino acids: CASSTTGGDGYTF. The CDR3 DNA reads as TGTGCCAGCAGCACGACAGGGGGCGATGGCTACACCTTC.

A remark on this clone: A junction boundary mismatches the germline segment, possibly from a read error. CDR3 DNA: TGTGCCAGTAGTATACGGGGGGCTTTCGTGAATGAGCGGTTCTTC. Protein sequence: CASSIRGAFVNERFF. The chain carries TRBV19 and TRBJ2-1; perhaps TRBD2 as D (7 bases). In germline, CDR1 is LNHDA, CDR2 SQIVND (reference sequence). There are 15 residues in the CDR3. Filled out from reference TRBV19 and TRBJ2-1, the complete variable domain reads DGGITQSPKYLFRKEGQNVTLSCEQNLNHDAMYWYRQDPGQGLRLIYYSQIVNDFQKGDIAEGYSVSREKKESFPLTVTSAQKNPTAFYLCASSIRGAFVNERFFGPGTRLTVL.

Concerning this clone itself: In the same sample, other DNA sequences code for this CDR3. The V gene is TRBV21-1, the J gene TRBJ1-6; the table's D call, TRBD1, was not checked against the DNA. TRBV21-1 is assigned pseudogene status. The length of the CDR3 is 16 residues. CDR3 in DNA: TGTGCCAGCAGCAAAGCACTAGACAGGGCAAATTCACCCCTCCACTTT. Its translation is CASSKALDRANSPLHF.

A note on this clone: The missing conserved phenylalanine or tryptophan at the end of this CDR3 makes a read error likely. The gene calls are TRBV5-6 and TRBJ1-2; 7 bases fit TRBD1. Germline V gene lookup returns CDR1 SGHDT and CDR2 YYEEEE. With 4 bases clipped from V and 8 bases from J, the junction kept 11 bases outside the gene matches. The CDR3 contains 14 residues. Here the CDR3 reads CASSLDRDSQGYTL. The CDR3 nucleotides are TGTGCCAGCAGCCTGGACCGGGACAGCCAAGGCTACACCTTA.

This chain uses TRBV7-2 with TRBJ2-5, with 8 bases matching TRBD2. The germline V gene encodes CDR1 SGHTA and CDR2 FQGNSA. The CDR3 consists of 17 residues. V dropped 2 bases and J dropped 1; count of bases not matched to a gene: 9. For the CDR3, the DNA is TGTGCCAGCAGCTTAAGTCCCCTGCGGGGGGTCCAAGAGACCCAGTACTTC. Amino acids: CASSLSPLRGVQETQYF.

The chain is built from TRBV5-4 and TRBJ2-3, with 8 bases identical to TRBD2. Germline assignment: CDR1 SGHNT and CDR2 YYREEE (reference sequence). Trimming at V came to 3 bases and at J to 2 bases, leaving 5 bases not matched to a gene. The CDR3 is made up of 15 amino acids. CDR3 amino acids: CASSSRGGPTDTQYF. For the CDR3, the DNA is TGTGCCAGCAGCTCTCGGGGGGGGCCCACAGATACGCAGTATTTT.

The gene calls are TRBV2 and TRBJ1-5, with D possibly TRBD1 on 6 matching bases. The CDR3 covers 14 residues. CDR1 and CDR2 (germline): SNHLY, FYNNEI. Trimming took off 6 bases at V and 3 bases at J, with 12 bases between the two ends. The CDR3 sequence: CASRPGTTNQPQHF. CDR3 DNA: TGTGCCAGCAGGCCCGGGACAACCAATCAGCCCCAGCATTTT.

The V call is TRBV5-1, the J call TRBJ2-3; TRBD2 matches 11 bases. After removal of 0 bases from V and 1 base from J, the junction contained 1 base not matched to a gene. This CDR3 has 16 residues. CDR1 and CDR2 (germline): SGHRS, YFSETQ. CDR3 sequence: CASSLAGLAGTDTQYF. The CDR3 DNA follows: TGCGCCAGCAGCTTGGCGGGACTAGCGGGCACAGATACGCAGTATTTT.

With regard to this clone: One end of the junction does not line up with germline, which may come from a read error. J is TRBJ2-1 and V is TRBV6-5; TRBD2 matches 11 bases. The germline gives CDR1 MNHEY, CDR2 SVGAGI. CDR3 length equals 15 residues. The CDR3 reads CASNSGGANSNERFF. The DNA of the CDR3 is TGTGCCAGCAATAGCGGGGGGGCGAATAGCAATGAGCGGTTCTTC.

This clone showed up just once. The chain carries TRBV5-1 and TRBJ2-5; 10 nucleotides align to TRBD2. Per germline, CDR1 SGHRS and CDR2 YFSETQ. Germline trimming cut 0 bases from V and 5 bases from J; bases unmatched to any gene: 7. There are 16 residues in the CDR3. The CDR3 region has the DNA TGCGCCAGCAGCTTGGCCAATAGCGGGGGGTACGAGACCCAGTACTTC. Translated: CASSLANSGGYETQYF. The variable domain in full, with the rest retrieved from reference TRBV5-1 and TRBJ2-5, is KAGVTQTPRYLIKTRGQQVTLSCSPISGHRSVSWYQQTPGQGLQFLFEYFSETQRNKGNFPGRFSGRQFSNSRSEMNVSTLELGDSALYLCASSLANSGGYETQYFGPGTRLLVL.

The J gene is TRBJ1-5, the V gene TRBV6-5; tentative D call: TRBD1 (5 bases). This CDR3 spans 15 amino acids. The germline CDR1 and CDR2 sequences are MNHEY and SVGAGI. Trimming shortened V by 5 bases and J by 4 bases, and 15 bases separated the two germline ends. DNA of the CDR3: TGTGCCAGCAGTGTCGACAGAAACTTTAATCAGCCCCAGCATTTT. Its translation: CASSVDRNFNQPQHF.

CDR3 DNA: TGTGCCAGTAGGTTGGGACAGACTAACACTGAAGCTTTCTTT. Encoded protein: CASRLGQTNTEAFF. The chain links TRBV19 to TRBJ1-1, with 7 bases aligning to TRBD1. Trimming removed 6 bases from V and 2 bases from J; junction bases left unmatched: 6. There are 14 residues in the CDR3. From germline, CDR1 is LNHDA and CDR2 SQIVND (reference sequence).

The table lists this clone with a count of one. This chain uses TRBV19 with TRBJ2-6; 9 bases match TRBD1. The germline CDR1 and CDR2 sequences are LNHDA and SQIVND (reference sequence). The CDR3 consists of 19 residues. Germline trimming cut 3 bases from V and 3 bases from J; bases unmatched to any gene: 12. This CDR3 reads CASSMIGQGTSGGANVLTF. CDR3 DNA: TGTGCCAGTAGTATGATCGGACAGGGGACGTCGGGTGGGGCCAACGTCCTGACTTTC.